The rows below give T cell receptor beta chains drawn from one sample of a study of cytomegalovirus exposure and HLA in healthy donors. Assay used: immunoSEQ multiplex PCR; TCRdb lists only in-frame clones, some missing. The top ten hold 1% to 1.5% of the sample, which has under 300,000 clones, 86% seen once. Sequencing was done on a sample of PBMCs. These receptors were collected from a woman between 25 and 40 years old in good health and CMV-seropositive. Each CDR3 is given with its conserved first and last residue. A D gene is named only where the DNA matches it firmly.

D gene: TRBD2; V gene: TRBV25-1; CDR3 protein: CASSEWSSGGTSTDTQYF
D gene: -; V gene: TRBV19; CDR3 protein: CASYTNYGYTF
D gene: TRBD2; V gene: TRBV19; CDR3 protein: CASSLRTSGNTDTQYF
D gene: -; V gene: TRBV19; CDR3 protein: CASGRRGDRNTEAFF
D gene: -; V gene: TRBV5-4; CDR3 protein: CASSFPGSDYGYTF
D gene: TRBD2; V gene: TRBV30; CDR3 protein: CAWSGLEVQYF
D gene: TRBD1; V gene: TRBV5-5; CDR3 protein: CASRRTGGPEAFF
D gene: TRBD1; V gene: TRBV7-9; CDR3 protein: CASSLATGGVNTIYF
D gene: TRBD1; V gene: TRBV19; CDR3 protein: CASSIDLPTGKLAGYTF
D gene: TRBD2; V gene: TRBV5-1; CDR3 protein: CASSAGEPGTDTQYF
D gene: TRBD2; V gene: TRBV7-9; CDR3 protein: CASCLSSGSLRGANVLTF
D gene: TRBD2; V gene: TRBV5-1; CDR3 protein: CASSQFSGRNPHTDTQYF
D gene: TRBD2; V gene: TRBV27; CDR3 protein: CASRSGTNQETQYF
D gene: TRBD1; V gene: TRBV27; CDR3 protein: CASQTGGGTGTLRAFF
D gene: -; V gene: TRBV19; CDR3 protein: CASSPQGQMNEKLFF
D gene: TRBD2; V gene: TRBV7-9; CDR3 protein: CASSLHRGAYEQYF
D gene: -; V gene: TRBV5-1; CDR3 protein: CASSTSTPPGNYEQYF
D gene: TRBD2; V gene: TRBV6-1; CDR3 protein: CASQPTSGSSYEQYF
D gene: TRBD1; V gene: TRBV18; CDR3 protein: CASSRDRASSYEQYF
D gene: TRBD2; V gene: TRBV27; CDR3 protein: CASRKTSGRWGNEQFF
D gene: -; V gene: TRBV2; CDR3 protein: CASSNIVPGTEAFF
D gene: -; V gene: TRBV6-1; CDR3 protein: CASSDTRSGNTIYF
D gene: TRBD2; V gene: TRBV9; CDR3 protein: CASSVGTGGGSSGANVLTF
D gene: -; V gene: TRBV28; CDR3 protein: CASKEITWTEAFF
D gene: TRBD2; V gene: TRBV11-2; CDR3 protein: CASGLAGETNEQFF
D gene: -; V gene: TRBV12-5; CDR3 protein: CASGLAVGLAEETQYF
D gene: TRBD1; V gene: TRBV27; CDR3 protein: CASSLYRGTGNEQFF
D gene: TRBD1; V gene: TRBV7-3; CDR3 protein: CASSRDSNSYEQYF
D gene: -; V gene: TRBV2; CDR3 protein: CASSPRGLRTEAFF
D gene: -; V gene: TRBV18; CDR3 protein: CASSPQGTYNEQFF
D gene: -; V gene: TRBV10-3; CDR3 protein: CAISESDTFRYGYTF
D gene: -; V gene: TRBV19; CDR3 protein: CASRGAAQETQYF
D gene: -; V gene: TRBV5-1; CDR3 protein: CASSFDTGTGNTIYF
D gene: -; V gene: TRBV6-5; CDR3 protein: CASSYGAGSYTF
D gene: TRBD1; V gene: TRBV5-4; CDR3 protein: CASSLRDRGGGELFF
D gene: -; V gene: TRBV28; CDR3 protein: CASSLRDSGTEAFF
D gene: TRBD1; V gene: TRBV6-5; CDR3 protein: CASSYTGANTGELFF
D gene: -; V gene: TRBV10-3; CDR3 protein: CAISESVGQYYGYTF
D gene: TRBD1; V gene: TRBV7-6; CDR3 protein: CASSLGTGLAPEQFF
D gene: -; V gene: TRBV4-1; CDR3 protein: CASSQDGARQRLETQYF
D gene: -; V gene: TRBV5-1; CDR3 protein: CASSLGAASFGDTQYF
D gene: TRBD2; V gene: TRBV19; CDR3 protein: CASNTGREEGEQYF
D gene: -; V gene: TRBV7-9; CDR3 protein: CASSLARDYSSYEQYF
D gene: -; V gene: TRBV28; CDR3 protein: CASSPGQSNTEAFF
D gene: -; V gene: TRBV7-2; CDR3 protein: CASSFSREKLFF
D gene: TRBD1; V gene: TRBV19; CDR3 protein: CASNPGQLDQPQHF
D gene: -; V gene: TRBV28; CDR3 protein: CASSFDMQNTGELFF
D gene: TRBD2; V gene: TRBV5-1; CDR3 protein: CASSATSGSGTDTQYF
D gene: -; V gene: TRBV15; CDR3 protein: CATRRAGNGNQPQHF
D gene: TRBD1; V gene: TRBV11-2; CDR3 protein: CASSETGGLPNYGYTF
D gene: -; V gene: TRBV5-1; CDR3 protein: CASSLTGTGLFHEQFF
D gene: -; V gene: TRBV13; CDR3 protein: CASSLASFVETQYF
D gene: -; V gene: TRBV30; CDR3 protein: CAWSVVREQFF